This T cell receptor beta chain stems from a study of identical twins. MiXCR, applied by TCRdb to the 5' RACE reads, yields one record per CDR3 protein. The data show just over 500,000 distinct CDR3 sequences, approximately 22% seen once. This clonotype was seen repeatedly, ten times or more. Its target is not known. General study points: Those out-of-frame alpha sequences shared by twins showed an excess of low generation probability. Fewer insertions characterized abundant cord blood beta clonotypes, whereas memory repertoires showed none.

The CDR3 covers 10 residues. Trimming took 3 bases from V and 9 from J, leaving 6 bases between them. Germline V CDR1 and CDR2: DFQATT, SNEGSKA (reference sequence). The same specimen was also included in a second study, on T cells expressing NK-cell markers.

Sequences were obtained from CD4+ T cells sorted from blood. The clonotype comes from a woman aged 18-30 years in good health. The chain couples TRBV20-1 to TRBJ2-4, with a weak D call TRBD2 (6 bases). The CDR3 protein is CSASGGIQYF. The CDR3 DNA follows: TGCAGTGCTAGCGGGGGCATTCAGTACTTC.